This note documents a single T cell receptor (beta chain) sequence. The sample comes from a study of blood T cell repertoires in COVID-19. TCRdb's table, derived via immunoSEQ multiplex PCR, lists solely in-frame clones and lacks some. The sample contains about 64,000 clones, about 86% of which appear only once. V was shortened by 4 bases and J by 1 base, with 9 bases between the two germline ends. Germline V CDR1 and CDR2: LNHDA, SQIVND (reference sequence). The CDR3 has 14 amino acids. The chain is built from TRBV19 and TRBJ2-3; D is perhaps TRBD2 (6 bases). Sequencing was performed on peripheral blood. The receptor comes from a man aged 40-50 years with acute or convalescent COVID-19. The CDR3 here is CASSRREGTDTQYF. The DNA for the CDR3 is TGTGCCAGTAGTAGGAGGGAGGGCACAGATACGCAGTATTTT.